The 20 T cell receptor beta chains reported below all come from one sample, sequenced in a study of blood T cell repertoires in COVID-19. Sequencing was performed with immunoSEQ multiplex PCR; in TCRdb, only in-frame clones are kept and a portion is missing. This sample carries tens of thousands of clones, more than 70% of them seen once, and the ten largest clones take around 5.2%. Sequencing was carried out using peripheral blood. The origin of the receptors is a human donor in a cohort sampled during active COVID-19.

The rearrangement joins TRBV7-9 to TRBJ1-2, with 12 bases fitting TRBD1. V shed 3 bases and J 5 bases; nucleotides not matched to a gene: 7. This CDR3 has 16 residues. Germline CDR1 and CDR2: SEHNR and FQNEAQ (reference sequence). The CDR3 DNA is TGTGCCAGCAGCTTTGGGTCGGGACAGGGGGCATATGGCTACACCTTC. Protein product: CASSFGSGQGAYGYTF.

The chain employs TRBV12-2 and TRBJ2-7; the table's D call TRBD2 went unverified against the DNA. TRBV12-2 is shown as a pseudogene. The CDR3 has 17 residues. CDR3 region: CASRLNVLREISYEQYF. As DNA, the CDR3 is TGTGCAAGTCGCTTAAACGTTTTGAGGGAGATCTCCTACGAGCAGTACTTC.

The gene calls are TRBV5-4 and TRBJ2-1; D is perhaps TRBD2 (5 bases). Trimming stripped 4 bases from V and 6 bases from J, with 11 bases between. The CDR3 runs to 13 residues. Germline CDR1 is SGHNT and CDR2 is YYREEE (reference sequence). The CDR3 sequence: CASSTTRTNEQFF. CDR3 coding DNA: TGTGCCAGCAGCACCACTAGAACCAATGAGCAGTTCTTC.

This chain connects TRBV23-1 to TRBJ2-1; 7 bases map to TRBD1. TRBV23-1 is given ORF status, its function remaining uncertain. The CDR3 is 16 amino acids. Trimming at V came to 3 bases and at J to 7 bases, leaving 12 bases not matched to a gene. CDR3 nucleotide sequence: TGCGCCAGCAGTCATCCCAGACAGGGTAGGCGGAATGAGCAGTTCTTC. Amino acid sequence: CASSHPRQGRRNEQFF.

As to this clone: The junction does not match germline at one end; this may be a read error. The rearrangement uses TRBV7-9 and TRBJ2-3; 11 bases fit TRBD2. Germline CDR1 reads SEHNR; CDR2 reads FQNEAQ (reference sequence). The CDR3 loop spans 16 amino acids. CDR3 nucleotides: TGTGCCGGCAGCTTGCGAGTCGGGACTAGCGGAGATACGCAGTATTTT. This codes for CAGSLRVGTSGDTQYF.

A single count supports this clone. The V call is TRBV25-1, the J call TRBJ1-6; D not certain. The CDR3 extends over 14 amino acids. Between the trimmed V and J ends, which lost 6 bases and 2 bases, there was a span of 8 bases. The germline V gene encodes CDR1 MGHDK and CDR2 SYGVNS. CDR3 in DNA: TGTGCCAGCAGGGGCAAGCCCTATAATTCACCCCTCCACTTT. Amino acids: CASRGKPYNSPLHF.

V and J are TRBV5-1 and TRBJ2-1; no clear D. Looked up from germline, CDR1 is SGHRS and CDR2 is YFSETQ. V was pared by 4 bases and J by 10 bases, with 15 bases between. This CDR3 spans 13 amino acids. The CDR3: CASSPSRNEEQFF. In DNA, the CDR3 is TGCGCCAGCAGCCCCAGTCGAAATGAAGAGCAGTTCTTC.

This clone was detected only once. The chain uses TRBV24-1 and TRBJ2-3, with D perhaps TRBD1 (5 bases). This CDR3 is 15 amino acids long. Trimming left V 3 bases short and J 11 bases short, with 20 bases between. Germline CDR1 KGHDR, CDR2 SFDVKD. CDR3 loop: CATSDQGGAARGQYF. The CDR3 nucleotides are TGTGCCACCAGTGATCAGGGTGGGGCCGCGAGAGGGCAGTATTTT.

The V call is TRBV28, the J call TRBJ2-1, with TRBD1 matching over 8 bases. The length of the CDR3 is 15 residues. Trimming cost V 1 base and J 7 bases; bases outside gene matches: 6. From germline, CDR1 is MDHEN and CDR2 SYDVKM. CDR3 nucleotide sequence: TGTGCCAGCAGTTTATATCGGACAGGGATGAATGAGCAGTTCTTC. It translates to CASSLYRTGMNEQFF.

The rearrangement uses TRBV19 and TRBJ1-2; no definite D call. Looked up from germline, CDR1 is LNHDA and CDR2 is SQIVND (reference sequence). The V and J ends lost 2 bases and 8 bases respectively, with 18 bases between them. The CDR3 is made up of 15 amino acids. The CDR3 is CASSINHLPLGGYTF. The CDR3 nucleotides are TGTGCCAGTAGTATAAATCACTTGCCCCTCGGGGGCTACACCTTC.

The gene calls are TRBV6-5 and TRBJ1-4; 8 bases align to TRBD1. CDR1 and CDR2 (germline): MNHEY, SVGAGI. Trimming removed 5 bases from V and 8 bases from J; junction bases left unmatched: 4. This CDR3 spans 13 amino acids. The CDR3 is CASSTGGPEKLFF. Written as DNA, the CDR3 is TGTGCCAGCAGTACAGGGGGACCCGAAAAACTGTTTTTT.

The chain is built from TRBV10-3 and TRBJ2-3; the match to TRBD2 covers 8 bases. The CDR3 sequence is 16 residues long. V trimming: 10 bases; J trimming: 1 base; junction bases outside the gene matches: 13. CDR1 and CDR2 from the germline V gene are ENHRY and SYGVKD. CDR3 sequence: CATRPRGDKGTDTQYF. In nucleotides, the CDR3 is TGTGCCACTCGACCGCGGGGGGACAAAGGCACAGATACGCAGTATTTT.

The chain couples TRBV12-5 to TRBJ1-5; 9 bases map to TRBD1. Trimming at V came to 4 bases and at J to 5 bases, leaving 6 bases not matched to a gene. CDR1 is LGHNT, CDR2 FRNRAP, per germline. The CDR3 consists of 15 residues. This CDR3 reads CASGSDRGVDQPQHF. CDR3 nucleotide sequence: TGTGCTAGTGGTTCGGACAGGGGCGTCGATCAGCCCCAGCATTTT.

The rearrangement links TRBV29-1 to TRBJ1-4, with 8 bases fitting TRBD1. This CDR3 is built from 12 residues. The germline CDR1 and CDR2 sequences are SQVTM and ANQGSEA. V dropped 6 bases and J dropped 8; count of bases not matched to a gene: 5. CDR3 bases: TGCAGCGTAGACAGGGGAGGGGAAAAACTGTTTTTT. Encoded protein: CSVDRGGEKLFF.

The genes are TRBV7-2 and TRBJ2-1; D ambiguous. This CDR3 contains 14 residues. The V gene lost 4 bases and the J gene lost 0 bases, with 7 bases spanning the gap. CDR1 and CDR2 from the germline V gene are SGHTA and FQGNSA. CDR3 sequence reads: CASSSRFSYNEQFF. CDR3 nucleotide sequence: TGTGCCAGCAGCTCGAGGTTCTCCTACAATGAGCAGTTCTTC.

This clone was recorded a few times. This chain uses TRBV4-2 with TRBJ2-2; D is unclear. V was shortened by 0 bases and J by 1 base, with 6 bases between the two germline ends. This CDR3 is 15 amino acids long. Per the germline V gene, CDR1 is LGHNA and CDR2 is YNFKEQ. In nucleotides, the CDR3 is TGTGCCAGCAGCCAAGAGCGAATGAACACCGGGGAGCTGTTTTTT. It specifies CASSQERMNTGELFF.

The gene calls are TRBV2 and TRBJ1-6, with 8 bases aligning to TRBD1. CDR3 length: 15 amino acids. Germline CDR1 SNHLY, CDR2 FYNNEI. J gave up 7 bases and V 5 bases, and 7 bases lay outside the gene matches. This CDR3 reads CASSLQGDGNSPLHF. DNA of the CDR3: TGTGCCAGCAGTTTACAGGGGGATGGGAATTCACCCCTCCACTTT.

The chain combines TRBV7-9 with TRBJ2-3; possibly TRBD2 for D (5 bases). The V end was cut by 5 bases, the J end by 3 bases, with 6 bases between. CDR1 SEHNR and CDR2 FQNEAQ come from the germline V gene (reference sequence). The CDR3 contains 12 residues. CDR3 in amino acids: CASSRGTDTQYF. CDR3 nucleotides: TGTGCCAGCAGCCGGGGAACAGATACGCAGTATTTT.

The rearrangement links TRBV30 to TRBJ2-7; a possible D gene is TRBD1 (5 bases). Germline V CDR1 and CDR2: GTSNPN, SVGIG (reference sequence). V was cut by 1 base and J by 2 bases, with 9 bases left in between. The length of the CDR3 is 13 residues. The CDR3 nucleotides read TGTGCCTGGAGTGAGGGGATCACCTACGAGCAGTACTTC. It encodes CAWSEGITYEQYF.

The J gene is TRBJ1-1, the V gene TRBV3-1 (or the pseudogene TRBV3-2); maybe TRBD1 (6 bases). The V end lost 3 bases, the J end lost 7 bases, and 15 bases lay between the germline ends. CDR3 length: 14 residues. In germline, CDR1 is LGHDT, CDR2 YNNKEL (reference sequence). CDR3: CASSQGRGMGEAFF. In DNA, the CDR3 is TGTGCCAGCAGCCAGGGCAGGGGAATGGGTGAAGCTTTCTTT.